This T cell receptor (beta chain) is from a study of blood T cell repertoires in COVID-19 (dated by TCRdb to about 2020). For the study in its entirety: Collaborator samples came from the United States, Italy and Spain and covered acute and convalescent phases of COVID-19. Deeply sampled blood TCRbeta repertoires from subjects exposed to, actively infected with, or recovered from COVID-19 were included in the dataset. The samples were drawn from two sources: the first 160 participants of the ongoing ImmuneRACE study, and 1,254 subjects contributed by 6 global collaborators. The material from the prospective study consisted of cDNA or gDNA derived from T cells, B-cell-depleted T cells, or PBMCs. Nearly every sample came with metadata listing a de-identified subject ID, COVID-19 status, age in years and sex. The repertoires were released in a freely available public database intended as a resource for research on the immune response to SARS-CoV-2. Where available, HLA class I and class II types were obtained from metadata supplied by the sample provider rather than from assay-based typing. General study outcomes and caveats: The quantity of clinical and demographic metadata differed by source and by participant and was supplied without curation.

As regards this clone: Its antigen is not yet known. Per-base quality was not reported, and no clone a single base away is much larger than it.

Including the terminal cysteine and phenylalanine, the CDR3 comprises 16 residues. Kept here is only the CDR3 DNA, which spans 48 bases and is read in frame from base 1. Enrolling through a virtual design, the prospective study's participants ranged in age from about 18 to 89 years and lived across roughly 24 United States geographic areas. To assign participants to cohorts, the prospective study relied on clinical history that participants themselves reported in a screening survey and a study questionnaire. ImmuneRACE Cohort 3 recovered participants were defined by two consecutive negative NP/OP PCR tests, healthcare professional clearance, or symptom resolution. Mobile phlebotomists in the prospective study collected whole blood, serum and a nasopharyngeal or oropharyngeal swab from every participant. Over a roughly 2-month period, participants in the prospective study had the option of providing additional blood draws and questionnaires. Before DNA extraction, blood samples from the prospective study were shipped at room temperature or frozen.

The immunoSEQ Assay, a bias-controlled multiplex PCR, was used to amplify TCRbeta CDR3 regions from genomic DNA. Regarding the original processing steps: The number of nucleated cells in each sample was estimated from the amplification of reference gene primers within the assay. Sequence reads were collapsed and filtered to measure the absolute abundance of every unique TCRbeta CDR3 rearrangement. For each sample, productive Simpson clonality was calculated as the square root of Simpson's diversity index over productive rearrangements. TCRdb took over this immuneACCESS table, retaining in-frame rearrangements with V and J assigned. Such tables are incomplete; in checked studies, under half of the missing clones stem from an unresolved V gene, and the remainder is unexplained. The V and J calls and the clone size are those of that table, but D and trimming were determined from the DNA. Recorded for this sample are 400,000 to 500,000 clones; roughly 90% of them occurred a single time. The ten largest clones represent 1.5% to 2% of the sample.

This clonotype was obtained from a woman in her 40s who had recovered from COVID-19. Recombination linked TRBV21-1 to TRBJ1-5; the table gives TRBD1 as D, unverified against the DNA. TRBV21-1 is a listed pseudogene. Sequenced: PBMCs or T cells enriched from blood (not recorded which). The sequence in DNA is TGTGCCAGCAGCACCACGGGACAGGGGAGCAATCAGCCCCAGCATTTT. The translation is CASSTTGQGSNQPQHF.